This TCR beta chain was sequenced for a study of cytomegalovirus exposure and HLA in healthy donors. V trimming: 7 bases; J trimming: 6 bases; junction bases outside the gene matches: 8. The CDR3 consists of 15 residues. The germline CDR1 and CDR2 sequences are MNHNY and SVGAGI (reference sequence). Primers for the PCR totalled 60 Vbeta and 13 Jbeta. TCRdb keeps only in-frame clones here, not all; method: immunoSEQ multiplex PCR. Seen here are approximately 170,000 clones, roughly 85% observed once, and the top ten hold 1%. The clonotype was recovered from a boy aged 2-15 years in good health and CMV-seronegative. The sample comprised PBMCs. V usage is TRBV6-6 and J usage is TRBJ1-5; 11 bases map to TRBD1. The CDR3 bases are TGTGCCAGCAACTATGGGACAGGGGGAGGTCAGCCCCAGCATTTT. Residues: CASNYGTGGGQPQHF.